This T cell receptor (beta chain) was found in a study of T cell repertoires in cytomegalovirus infection. Study context: Shared public TCR beta signatures pointed to both CMV infection and a matching HLA type. Study-wide points: Of the TCR beta families, the public ones yielded a cumulative frequency that identified carriers of CMV plus the relevant HLA. The ex vivo response was dominated by HLA-C-restricted CMV-specific TCR beta clonotypes.

The table lists this clonotype with many counts. Its target is not known. CDR1 is SGHTA and CDR2 is FQGNSA in the germline V gene. The length of the CDR3 is 14 residues. V gave up 4 bases and J gave up 8 bases, with 12 bases separating them. TCRdb itself ran the reads through MiXCR, one entry per CDR3 protein. The table lists under 90,000 distinct CDR3 sequences, about 23% of them singletons. The V and J genes are TRBV7-2 and TRBJ1-6; no definite D call. The specimen sequenced was PBMCs, sequenced either directly or after in vitro stimulation (not recorded which). This TCR was recovered from a human donor in good health (CMV status not recorded). Some clones in this sample may be carry-over from other donors' samples. CDR3 residues: CASSSATAYSPLHF. The CDR3 bases are TGTGCCAGCAGCTCGGCCACGGCCTATTCACCCCTCCACTTT.